This T cell receptor beta chain was obtained from a study of T cell responses to AZD1222 COVID-19 vaccine. Study as a whole: Second-dose schedules of about 4 or about 12 weeks were combined.

TCRdb's copy holds only in-frame clones and misses some; the assay was immunoSEQ multiplex PCR. The data hold some 120,000 clones, with approximately 94% observed a single time. This clone has more than one count but fewer than ten. What it binds is not known. Distinct nucleotide sequences in the sample also encode this CDR3. General observations from the study: Elevations in Spike-specific TCR breadth and depth followed administration of two AZD1222 doses. Possibly, clonal diversity was underestimated; donors were largely white British and included more females. At baseline, seropositivity was found in only six or seven AZD1222 recipients.

The CDR3 runs 16 residues. V shed 5 bases and J 1 base; nucleotides not matched to a gene: 6. Germline V lookup: CDR1 SGHTA, CDR2 FQGNSA. The sequencing used peripheral blood, collected on day 0 of AZD1222 vaccination. The receptor's source is an adult in good health. J is TRBJ2-7 and V is TRBV7-2, with 12 positions matching TRBD2. The CDR3 sequence is CASSPGTSGPSYEQYF. The CDR3 DNA reads TGTGCCAGCAGCCCCGGGACTAGCGGGCCTTCCTACGAGCAGTACTTC. Drawing the rest from reference TRBV7-2 and TRBJ2-7, the complete variable domain is GAGVSQSPSNKVTEKGKDVELRCDPISGHTALYWYRQSLGQGLEFLIYFQGNSAPDKSGLPSDRFSAERTGGSVSTLTIQRTQQEDSAVYLCASSPGTSGPSYEQYFGPGTRLTVT.